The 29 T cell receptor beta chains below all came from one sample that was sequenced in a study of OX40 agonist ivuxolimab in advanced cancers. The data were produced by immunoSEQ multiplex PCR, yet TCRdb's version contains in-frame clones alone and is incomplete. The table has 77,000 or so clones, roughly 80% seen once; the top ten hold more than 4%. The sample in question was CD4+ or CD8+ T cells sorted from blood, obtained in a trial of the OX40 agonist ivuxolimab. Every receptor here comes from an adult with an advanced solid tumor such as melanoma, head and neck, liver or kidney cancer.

The CDR3: CASSLDRSYEQYF. Written as DNA, the CDR3 is TGTGCCAGCAGTTTGGACAGGAGTTACGAGCAGTACTTC. The chain is built from TRBV6-4 and TRBJ2-7; 7 nucleotides align to TRBD1. The V segment lost 5 bases and the J segment 4 bases; nucleotides outside the gene matches: 5. The CDR3 runs to 13 residues. The germline CDR1 and CDR2 sequences are MRHNA and SNTAGT.

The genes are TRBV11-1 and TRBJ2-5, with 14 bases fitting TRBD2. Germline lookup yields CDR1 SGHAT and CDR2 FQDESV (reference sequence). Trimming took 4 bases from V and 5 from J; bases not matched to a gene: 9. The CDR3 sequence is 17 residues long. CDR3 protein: CASSSRTSGRSGETQYF. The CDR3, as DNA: TGTGCCAGCAGCTCCAGGACTAGCGGGAGGTCAGGGGAGACCCAGTACTTC.

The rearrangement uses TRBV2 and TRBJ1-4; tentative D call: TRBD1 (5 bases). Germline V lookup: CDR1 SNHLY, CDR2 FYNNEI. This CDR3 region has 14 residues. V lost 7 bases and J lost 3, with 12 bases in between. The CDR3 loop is CASNPPGPNEKLFF. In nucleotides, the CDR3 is TGTGCCAGCAATCCCCCGGGACCTAATGAAAAACTGTTTTTT.

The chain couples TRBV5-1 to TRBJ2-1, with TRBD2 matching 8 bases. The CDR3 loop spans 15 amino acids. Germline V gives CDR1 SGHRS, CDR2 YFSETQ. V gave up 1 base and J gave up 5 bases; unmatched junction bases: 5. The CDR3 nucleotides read TGCGCCAGCAGCTTGAAACGGGAGGGCAACAATGAGCAGTTCTTC. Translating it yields CASSLKREGNNEQFF.

The chain's CDR3 is CASSPGSLGSGANVLTF. CDR3 nucleotides: TGTGCCAGCTCACCCGGAAGCCTTGGCTCTGGGGCCAACGTCCTGACTTTC. The chain combines TRBV18 with TRBJ2-6; D gene ambiguous. Germline V gene lookup returns CDR1 KGHSH and CDR2 LQKENI. V gave up 3 bases and J gave up 0 bases, with 12 bases separating them. The CDR3 covers 17 residues.

The CDR3 region has the DNA TGTGCCAGCAGTGACTCGGGATTGGACAATGAGCAGTTCTTC. Protein product: CASSDSGLDNEQFF. The V gene is TRBV6-4, the J gene TRBJ2-1; D is unclear. Germline V gene data show CDR1 as MRHNA and CDR2 as SNTAGT. Trimming removed 0 bases at V and 5 bases at J, with 8 bases between. This CDR3 is 14 amino acids long.

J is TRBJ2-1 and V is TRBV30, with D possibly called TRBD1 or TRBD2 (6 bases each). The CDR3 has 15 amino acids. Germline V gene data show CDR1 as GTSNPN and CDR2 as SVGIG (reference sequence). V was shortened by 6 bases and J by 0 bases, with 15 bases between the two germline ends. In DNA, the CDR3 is TGTGCCTGTTCTCGGAGGGGGGTCTCCTACAATGAGCAGTTCTTC. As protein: CACSRRGVSYNEQFF.

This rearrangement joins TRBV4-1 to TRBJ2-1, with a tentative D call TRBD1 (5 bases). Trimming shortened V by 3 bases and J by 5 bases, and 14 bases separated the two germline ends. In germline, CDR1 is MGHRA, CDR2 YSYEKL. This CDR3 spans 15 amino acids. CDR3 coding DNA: TGCGCCAGCAGCCAGCTAGGGGTTTTGAACAATGAGCAGTTCTTC. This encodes CASSQLGVLNNEQFF.

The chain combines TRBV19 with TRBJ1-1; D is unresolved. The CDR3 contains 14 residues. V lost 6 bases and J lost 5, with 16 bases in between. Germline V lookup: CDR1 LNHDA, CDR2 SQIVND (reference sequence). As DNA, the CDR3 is TGTGCCAGTAGAAGTAGACCCCCCGGGACTGAAGCTTTCTTT. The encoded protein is CASRSRPPGTEAFF.

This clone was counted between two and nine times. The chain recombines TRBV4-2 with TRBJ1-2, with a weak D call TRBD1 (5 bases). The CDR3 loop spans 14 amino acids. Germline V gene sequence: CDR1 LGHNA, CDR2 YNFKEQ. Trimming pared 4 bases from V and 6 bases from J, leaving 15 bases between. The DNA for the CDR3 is TGTGCCAGCAGCCCCCCGGGGCACCAGAATGGCTACACCTTC. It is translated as CASSPPGHQNGYTF.

CDR3 protein: CASCLAGNTGELFF. The CDR3 nucleotides are TGTGCCAGCTGCCTAGCGGGGAACACCGGGGAGCTGTTTTTT. V usage is TRBV13 and J usage is TRBJ2-2; 8 bases fit TRBD2. The germline V gene encodes CDR1 PRHDT and CDR2 FYEKMQ (reference sequence). Trimming removed 8 bases from V and 1 base from J; junction bases left unmatched: 3. The CDR3 has 14 residues.

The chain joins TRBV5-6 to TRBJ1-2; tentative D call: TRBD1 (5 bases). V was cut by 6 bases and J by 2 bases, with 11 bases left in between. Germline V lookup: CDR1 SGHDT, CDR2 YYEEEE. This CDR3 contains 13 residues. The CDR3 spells CASTPGGNYGYTF. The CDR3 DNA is TGTGCCAGCACCCCCGGGGGGAACTATGGCTACACCTTC.

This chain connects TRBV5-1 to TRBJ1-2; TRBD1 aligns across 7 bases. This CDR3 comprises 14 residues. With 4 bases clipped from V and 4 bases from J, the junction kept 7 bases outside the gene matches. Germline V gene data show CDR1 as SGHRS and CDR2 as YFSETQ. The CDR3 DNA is TGCGCCAGCAGCACCGGGACAGCTTTCTATGGCTACACCTTC. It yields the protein CASSTGTAFYGYTF.

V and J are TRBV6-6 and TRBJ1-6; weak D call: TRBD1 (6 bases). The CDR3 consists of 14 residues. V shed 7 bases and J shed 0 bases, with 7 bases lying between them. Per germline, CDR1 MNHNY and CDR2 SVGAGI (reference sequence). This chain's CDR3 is CASNRDSYNSPLHF. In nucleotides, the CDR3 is TGTGCCAGCAACAGGGACTCCTATAATTCACCCCTCCACTTT.

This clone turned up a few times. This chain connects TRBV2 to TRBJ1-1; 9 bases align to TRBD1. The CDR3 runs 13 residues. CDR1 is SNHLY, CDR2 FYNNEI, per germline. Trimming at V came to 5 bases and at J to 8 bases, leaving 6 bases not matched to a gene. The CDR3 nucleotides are TGTGCCAGCAGTCCGGACAGGGGTTCAGAAGCTTTCTTT. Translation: CASSPDRGSEAFF.

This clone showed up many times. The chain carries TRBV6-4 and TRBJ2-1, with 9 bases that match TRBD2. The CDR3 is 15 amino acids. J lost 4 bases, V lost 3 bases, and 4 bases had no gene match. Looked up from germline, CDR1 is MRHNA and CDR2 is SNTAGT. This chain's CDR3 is CASSETAGGYNEQFF. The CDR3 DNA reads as TGTGCCAGCAGTGAAACAGCGGGGGGATACAATGAGCAGTTCTTC.

CDR3 protein: CASSPYPYEQYF. Here the CDR3 DNA reads TGTGCCAGCTCACCTTACCCTTACGAGCAGTACTTC. The rearrangement uses TRBV18 and TRBJ2-7; D unclear. The CDR3 is 12 residues long. The germline gives CDR1 KGHSH, CDR2 LQKENI. Trimming took off 3 bases at V and 4 bases at J, with 7 bases between the two ends.

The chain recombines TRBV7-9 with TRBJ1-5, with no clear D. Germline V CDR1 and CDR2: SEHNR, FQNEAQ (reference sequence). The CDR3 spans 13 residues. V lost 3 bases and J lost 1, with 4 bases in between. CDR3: CASSFGSNQPQHF. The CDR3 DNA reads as TGTGCCAGCAGCTTCGGGAGCAATCAGCCCCAGCATTTT. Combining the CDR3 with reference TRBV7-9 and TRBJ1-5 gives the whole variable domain DTGVSQNPRHKITKRGQNVTFRCDPISEHNRLYWYRQTLGQGPEFLTYFQNEAQLEKSRLLSDRFSAERPKGSFSTLEIQRTEQGDSAMYLCASSFGSNQPQHFGDGTRLSIL.

This chain's CDR3 is CASRRVAREDTQYF. DNA for the CDR3: TGTGCCAGCAGGCGGGTGGCGCGGGAAGATACGCAGTATTTT. The gene calls are TRBV27 and TRBJ2-3; possible D gene TRBD2, 6 bases. The ends were cut back, 6 bases at V and 5 bases at J, with 15 bases in the middle. The CDR3 is made up of 14 amino acids. Germline assignment: CDR1 MNHEY and CDR2 SMNVEV (reference sequence).

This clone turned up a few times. The CDR3 reads CASSESEEFTEAFF. DNA for the CDR3: TGTGCCAGCAGTGAATCAGAGGAATTCACTGAAGCTTTCTTT. V and J are TRBV6-1 and TRBJ1-1; no firm D call. There are 14 residues in the CDR3. The germline CDR1 and CDR2 sequences are MNHNS and SASEGT. The V end was cut by 2 bases, the J end by 4 bases, with 11 bases between.

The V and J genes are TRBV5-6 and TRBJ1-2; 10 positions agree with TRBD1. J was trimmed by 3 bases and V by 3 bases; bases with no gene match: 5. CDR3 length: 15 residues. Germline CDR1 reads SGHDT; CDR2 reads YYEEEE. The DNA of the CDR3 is TGTGCCAGCAGCTCGCTGACAGGGGGCGACTATGGCTACACCTTC. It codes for CASSSLTGGDYGYTF.

CDR3 protein: CASSDGARNQPQHF. DNA of the CDR3: TGTGCCAGCAGCGACGGGGCTCGCAATCAGCCCCAGCATTTT. The gene calls are TRBV2 and TRBJ1-5; D might be TRBD1 (5 bases). The V gene's germline CDR1 is SNHLY and CDR2 FYNNEI. V shed 6 bases and J shed 2 bases, with 11 bases lying between them. The CDR3 covers 14 residues. Using reference TRBV2 and TRBJ1-5 for the parts outside the CDR3, the full variable domain is EPEVTQTPSHQVTQMGQEVILRCVPISNHLYFYWYRQILGQKVEFLVSFYNNEISEKSEIFDDQFSVERPDGSNFTLKIRSTKLEDSAMYFCASSDGARNQPQHFGDGTRLSIL.

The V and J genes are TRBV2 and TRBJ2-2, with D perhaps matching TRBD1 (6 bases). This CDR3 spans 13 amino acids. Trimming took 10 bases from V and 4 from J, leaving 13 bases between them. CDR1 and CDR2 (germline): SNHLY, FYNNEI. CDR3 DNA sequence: TGTGCCATCTCAAACAGGGTCACCGGGGAGCTGTTTTTT. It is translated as CAISNRVTGELFF.

CDR3 residues: CSAGDRGTGYTF. The CDR3 nucleotides read TGCAGCGCCGGAGACAGGGGGACTGGCTACACCTTC. The chain combines TRBV29-1 with TRBJ1-2; 9 nucleotides align to TRBD1. Germline V gene sequence: CDR1 SQVTM, CDR2 ANQGSEA. Unmatched junction bases numbered 7, after V lost 7 bases and J lost 7 bases. This CDR3 contains 12 residues.

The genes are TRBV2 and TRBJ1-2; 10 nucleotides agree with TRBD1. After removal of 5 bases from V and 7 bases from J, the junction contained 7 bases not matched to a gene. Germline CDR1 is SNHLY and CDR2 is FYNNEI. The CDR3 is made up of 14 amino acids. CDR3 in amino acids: CASSLTGGEGGYTF. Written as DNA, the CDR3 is TGTGCCAGCAGTCTGACAGGGGGCGAGGGTGGCTACACCTTC.

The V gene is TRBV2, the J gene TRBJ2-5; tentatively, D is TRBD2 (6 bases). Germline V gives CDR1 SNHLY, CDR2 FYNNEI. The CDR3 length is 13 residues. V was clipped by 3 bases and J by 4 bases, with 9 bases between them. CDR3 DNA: TGTGCCAGCAGTGATGTTAGCGGAGAGACCCAGTACTTC. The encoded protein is CASSDVSGETQYF.

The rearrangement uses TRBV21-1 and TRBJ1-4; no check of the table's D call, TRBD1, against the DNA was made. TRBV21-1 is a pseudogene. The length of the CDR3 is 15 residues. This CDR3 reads CASSKRDKGREKLFF. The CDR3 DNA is TGTGCCAGCAGCAAAAGGGACAAAGGTCGGGAAAAACTGTTTTTT.

In nucleotides, the CDR3 is TGTGCCAGCTCACTGGACCCAGGGGGCTATGGCTACACCTTC. Residues: CASSLDPGGYGYTF. The rearrangement joins TRBV18 to TRBJ1-2; TRBD1 matches 7 bases. This CDR3 has 14 residues. V lost 4 bases, J lost 4 bases, and 6 bases stayed unmatched. Germline V gene lookup returns CDR1 KGHSH and CDR2 LQKENI.

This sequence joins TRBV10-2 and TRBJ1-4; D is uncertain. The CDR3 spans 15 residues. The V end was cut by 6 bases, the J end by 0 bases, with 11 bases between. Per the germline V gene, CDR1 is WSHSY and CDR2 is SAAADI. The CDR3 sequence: CASSDSYATNEKLFF. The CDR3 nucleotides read TGCGCCAGCAGCGATTCATATGCAACTAATGAAAAACTGTTTTTT.